This T cell receptor beta chain was captured in a study of blood T cell repertoires in COVID-19. This CDR3 is 14 amino acids long. Per germline, CDR1 LNHDA and CDR2 SQIVND (reference sequence). V lost 2 bases to trimming and J lost 3 bases, with 10 bases between them. Clones were sequenced by immunoSEQ multiplex PCR, and TCRdb holds only the in-frame ones, with some missing. The sample holds about 39,000 clones, roughly 80% seen once. The J gene is TRBJ1-1, the V gene TRBV19, with TRBD1 as a possible D gene (6 bases). Material: peripheral blood. The receptor was derived from a man between 60 and 75 years old in a cohort sampled during active COVID-19. The chain's CDR3 is CASSIQGLYTEAFF. CDR3 nucleotide sequence: TGTGCCAGTAGTATACAGGGGCTATACACTGAAGCTTTCTTT.